One and the same sample provided the 27 T cell receptor beta chains below, sequenced in a study of cytomegalovirus exposure and HLA in healthy donors. 13 Jbeta primers and 60 Vbeta primers were used for the PCR. The protocol was immunoSEQ multiplex PCR, while the TCRdb copy is restricted to in-frame clones and leaves out a portion. The data hold approximately 100,000 clones, with about 85% observed a single time. Sequencing used PBMCs. The receptors here all came from a man between 35 and 55 years old in good health and CMV-seropositive.

Concerning this clone: This specimen includes other DNA sequences encoding the same CDR3. The chain recombines TRBV9 with TRBJ1-1; D ambiguous. Trimming removed 2 bases from V and 1 base from J, with 6 bases in between. The CDR3 covers 13 residues. CDR1 and CDR2 (germline): SGDLS, YYNGEE. CDR3 DNA sequence: TGTGCCAGCAGCGTGACAACGAACACTGAAGCTTTCTTT. Its translation is CASSVTTNTEAFF.

The V call is TRBV18, the J call TRBJ2-7, with no clear D. V lost 3 bases and J lost 4, with 13 bases in between. The length of the CDR3 is 14 residues. Germline values: CDR1 KGHSH, CDR2 LQKENI. Here the CDR3 DNA reads TGTGCCAGCTCACCCGTCTCGCTAGATTACGAGCAGTACTTC. Translated: CASSPVSLDYEQYF.

This clone was counted between two and nine times. The chain uses TRBV27 and TRBJ2-7, with a tentative D call TRBD2 (6 bases). The CDR3 sequence is 13 residues long. V lost 1 base and J 4 bases, leaving 8 bases between the germline ends. Germline V gene data show CDR1 as MNHEY and CDR2 as SMNVEV (reference sequence). The CDR3 coding sequence is TGTGCCAGCAGTTTATTGGGGGGATACGAGCAGTACTTC. Encoded protein: CASSLLGGYEQYF.

This chain uses TRBV5-1 with TRBJ1-5, with no clear D. The V gene's germline CDR1 is SGHRS and CDR2 YFSETQ. With 0 bases removed from V and 0 bases from J, the gap between germline ends came to 7 bases. There are 15 residues in the CDR3. CDR3 DNA sequence: TGCGCCAGCAGCTTGGACGGGGATAGCAATCAGCCCCAGCATTTT. This sequence encodes CASSLDGDSNQPQHF.

The gene calls are TRBV19 and TRBJ1-2; tentative D call: TRBD1 (6 bases). The germline CDR1 and CDR2 sequences are LNHDA and SQIVND (reference sequence). With 5 bases removed from V and 8 bases from J, the gap between germline ends came to 21 bases. CDR3 length: 15 amino acids. For the CDR3, the DNA is TGTGCCAGTAGTTTAAGCGCACAGGGAAGTCGGGGCTACACCTTC. Protein product: CASSLSAQGSRGYTF.

This clone was seen more than once but under ten times. The chain couples TRBV6-1 to TRBJ2-5; 9 bases agree with TRBD1. The J segment lost 2 bases and the V segment lost 5 bases, leaving 3 bases of the junction unmatched. CDR1 is MNHNS and CDR2 is SASEGT in the germline V gene. CDR3 length: 14 residues. CDR3 protein: CASSSGQGQETQYF. Here the CDR3 DNA reads TGTGCCAGCAGTTCAGGACAGGGGCAAGAGACCCAGTACTTC.

The rearrangement links TRBV2 to TRBJ2-3, with D hard to call. V was pared by 11 bases and J by 4 bases, with 10 bases between. Germline loops: CDR1 SNHLY, CDR2 FYNNEI. There are 11 residues in the CDR3. DNA for the CDR3: TGTGCCTCCTCACTATCAGATACGCAGTATTTT. It codes for CASSLSDTQYF.

CDR3 in DNA: TGTGCCAGTAGTATACGACAGGATAAGAGCTCCTATAATTCACCCCTCCACTTT. Protein product: CASSIRQDKSSYNSPLHF. The chain employs TRBV19 and TRBJ1-6, with D possibly TRBD1 on 6 matching bases. Trimming removed 2 bases at V and 0 bases at J, with 14 bases between. Germline V gives CDR1 LNHDA, CDR2 SQIVND (reference sequence). The CDR3 totals 18 residues.

The J gene is TRBJ2-7, the V gene TRBV20-1; possibly TRBD2 for D (5 bases). The CDR3 consists of 11 residues. Germline CDR1 reads DFQATT; CDR2 reads SNEGSKA (reference sequence). Trimming shortened V by 5 bases and J by 9 bases, and 14 bases separated the two germline ends. The CDR3 region is CSAYEGPRQYF. The CDR3 nucleotides are TGCAGTGCTTATGAGGGCCCTCGGCAGTACTTC.

The rearrangement uses TRBV4-2 and TRBJ2-7, with 8 bases that match TRBD1. V lost 1 base and J lost 3; bases outside the gene matches: 8. This CDR3 comprises 16 residues. In germline, CDR1 is LGHNA, CDR2 YNFKEQ. The CDR3 nucleotides are TGTGCCAGCAGCCAAGCTGGGCAGGGGGCGCGCTACGAGCAGTACTTC. Translation: CASSQAGQGARYEQYF.

The chain has TRBV15 and TRBJ1-2, with TRBD1 matching over 9 bases. V lost 3 bases and J lost 0; bases outside the gene matches: 5. CDR1 is LNHNV, CDR2 YYDKDF, per germline (reference sequence). This CDR3 is 16 amino acids long. CDR3 sequence: CATSRGGQGPNYGYTF. The CDR3 DNA is TGTGCCACCAGCAGGGGGGGACAGGGCCCTAACTATGGCTACACCTTC.

This sequence joins TRBV28 and TRBJ1-2; TRBD1 agrees at 7 bases. With 4 bases clipped from V and 6 bases from J, the junction kept 2 bases outside the gene matches. The CDR3 length is 12 residues. Per the germline V gene, CDR1 is MDHEN and CDR2 is SYDVKM. The CDR3 region has the DNA TGTGCCAGCAGTTCCACAGGGGATGGCTACACCTTC. Amino acid sequence: CASSSTGDGYTF.

The rearrangement links TRBV7-3 to TRBJ1-1; D might be TRBD1 (5 bases). The V end lost 0 bases, the J end lost 4 bases, and 12 bases lay between the germline ends. The germline V gene encodes CDR1 SGHTA and CDR2 FQGTGA. The CDR3 covers 15 residues. CDR3 DNA: TGTGCCAGCAGCTTAACAGGGGTAGGCGGCACTGAAGCTTTCTTT. Translating it yields CASSLTGVGGTEAFF.

This clone appeared once. This chain joins TRBV30 and TRBJ2-3; 7 bases agree with TRBD2. Germline values: CDR1 GTSNPN, CDR2 SVGIG (reference sequence). There are 17 residues in the CDR3. With V trimmed by 6 bases and J by 4 bases, 19 bases remained unmatched. In DNA form, the CDR3 reads TGTGCCTGCTCCAACCTTCGGACTAGTGGGAGTGCAGATACGCAGTATTTT. Its protein is CACSNLRTSGSADTQYF.

The chain employs TRBV19 and TRBJ1-2; D perhaps matches TRBD1 (6 bases). This CDR3 has 16 residues. With 1 base removed from V and 5 bases from J, the gap between germline ends came to 17 bases. The germline gives CDR1 LNHDA, CDR2 SQIVND (reference sequence). The CDR3, as DNA: TGTGCCAGTAGTATAGGCCCCCACAGGGCTGGGTATGGCTACACCTTC. This encodes CASSIGPHRAGYGYTF.

The gene calls are TRBV28 and TRBJ1-2; possible D gene TRBD1, 5 bases. This CDR3 has 12 residues. Trimming left V 8 bases short and J 1 base short, with 8 bases between. Germline V CDR1 and CDR2: MDHEN, SYDVKM. CDR3: CASYDSNYGYTF. The DNA for the CDR3 is TGTGCCAGCTACGACAGTAACTATGGCTACACCTTC.

The chain uses TRBV27 and TRBJ1-5, with D possibly being TRBD1 (6 bases). The ends were cut back, 6 bases at V and 6 bases at J, with 15 bases in the middle. CDR3 length equals 14 residues. CDR1 and CDR2 from the germline V gene are MNHEY and SMNVEV (reference sequence). The CDR3 nucleotides are TGTGCCAGCAGCCCACCAGGGGAGAGTCAGCCCCAGCATTTT. This translates into CASSPPGESQPQHF.

The rearrangement joins TRBV12-5 to TRBJ1-1; TRBD1 agrees at 9 bases. CDR3 length equals 16 residues. Trimming removed 5 bases from V and 5 bases from J; junction bases left unmatched: 12. CDR1 LGHNT and CDR2 FRNRAP come from the germline V gene. CDR3 nucleotides: TGTGCTAGTGGTCGGGATCCACAGGGGGCTGGGACTGAAGCTTTCTTT. Translation: CASGRDPQGAGTEAFF.

The chain links TRBV4-2 to TRBJ2-7; a possible D gene is TRBD1 (6 bases). V lost 0 bases and J 9 bases, leaving 15 bases between the germline ends. Germline V gives CDR1 LGHNA, CDR2 YNFKEQ. The CDR3 has 14 residues. Written as DNA, the CDR3 is TGTGCCAGCAGCCAAGACCGACAGGAGAAAGGGCAGTACTTC. This gives the protein CASSQDRQEKGQYF.

J is TRBJ2-7 and V is TRBV7-9; D is unresolved. V dropped 4 bases and J dropped 6 bases, with 10 bases sitting between them. This CDR3 has 12 amino acids. CDR1 is SEHNR, CDR2 FQNEAQ, per germline (reference sequence). This CDR3 reads CASSSRGCEQYF. The DNA for the CDR3 is TGTGCCAGCAGCTCGCGAGGTTGCGAGCAGTACTTC.

The chain couples TRBV2 to TRBJ1-3; tentative D call: TRBD1 (6 bases). The germline V gene encodes CDR1 SNHLY and CDR2 FYNNEI. The length of the CDR3 is 14 residues. Trimming left V 7 bases short and J 3 bases short, with 13 bases between. CDR3 protein: CASTETGLGNTIYF. CDR3 DNA sequence: TGTGCCAGCACGGAAACAGGGCTTGGAAACACCATATATTTT.

The genes are TRBV5-4 and TRBJ2-1, with a weak D call TRBD2 (7 bases). The CDR3 loop spans 15 amino acids. Trimming removed 4 bases from V and 6 bases from J, with 17 bases in between. The germline CDR1 and CDR2 sequences are SGHNT and YYREEE (reference sequence). CDR3 protein: CASSNGGGGRNEQFF. The CDR3 nucleotides are TGTGCCAGCAGCAACGGGGGAGGGGGGCGCAATGAGCAGTTCTTC.

This clone has a single count. The rearrangement joins TRBV28 to TRBJ1-2, with TRBD1 matching over 9 bases. The length of the CDR3 is 13 residues. CDR1 is MDHEN, CDR2 SYDVKM, per germline. J lost 8 bases, V lost 2 bases, and 3 bases had no gene match. The CDR3 sequence is CASSLTGGWGYTF. As DNA, the CDR3 is TGTGCCAGCAGTTTAACAGGGGGCTGGGGCTACACCTTC.

The rearrangement uses TRBV4-2 and TRBJ2-4; 9 nucleotides align to TRBD1. The CDR3 length is 15 residues. Germline V gives CDR1 LGHNA, CDR2 YNFKEQ. The V gene end was trimmed by 3 bases and the J gene end by 6 bases; junction bases not matched to a gene: 6. The CDR3 coding sequence is TGTGCCAGCAGCCAGGCACAGGGGGCAATAAACATTCAGTACTTC. It translates to CASSQAQGAINIQYF.

This clone was counted only a few times. The J gene is TRBJ1-6, the V gene TRBV27; D gene uncertain. From germline, CDR1 is MNHEY and CDR2 SMNVEV (reference sequence). V was cut by 6 bases and J by 7 bases, with 7 bases left in between. CDR3 length: 12 residues. The CDR3 DNA follows: TGTGCCAGCAGGAACTTAAATTCACCCCTCCACTTT. Encoded protein: CASRNLNSPLHF.

The rearrangement joins TRBV18 to TRBJ1-3, with 11 nucleotides matching TRBD1. V gave up 3 bases and J gave up 1 base; unmatched junction bases: 2. Germline V gene data show CDR1 as KGHSH and CDR2 as LQKENI. This CDR3 contains 16 residues. This chain's CDR3 is CASSPDRGQSGNTIYF. The DNA for the CDR3 is TGTGCCAGCTCACCGGACAGGGGGCAATCTGGAAACACCATATATTTT.

The chain couples TRBV11-2 to TRBJ2-3, with 8 bases that match TRBD1. CDR1 SGHAT and CDR2 FQNNGV come from the germline V gene. J gave up 3 bases and V 6 bases, and 2 bases lay outside the gene matches. The CDR3 has 13 amino acids. CDR3 amino acids: CASRDRVTDTQYF. CDR3 DNA: TGTGCCAGCAGGGACAGGGTAACAGATACGCAGTATTTT.